This TCR beta chain was retrieved from a study of T cell responses to AZD1222 COVID-19 vaccine. Study-wide points: Only a handful of people who got AZD1222 tested seropositive at baseline. The reported proportion of spike-specific TCRs targeting unmutated variant regions was nearly half. All repertoire sampling was performed exclusively after the peak T cell response. The sample set comprised mostly white British donors with more females, and clonal diversity was possibly underestimated.

Remarks on this clone: Its antigen is not known.

The CDR3 length is 12 residues. The V gene's germline CDR1 is SQVTM and CDR2 ANQGSEA. V lost 4 bases, J lost 10 bases, and 4 bases stayed unmatched. TCRdb's copy holds only in-frame clones and misses some; the assay was immunoSEQ multiplex PCR. There are about 66,000 clones in the sample; around 74% occur only once, and around 25% lies in the top ten. The TCR originated in an adult in good health. The V and J genes are TRBV29-1 and TRBJ1-4; 9 bases line up with TRBD1. The sequenced sample was peripheral blood, obtained on day 0 of MenACWY control vaccination. The CDR3 loop is CSVGTGVGKLFF. CDR3 sequence (DNA): TGCAGCGTTGGGACAGGGGTTGGAAAACTGTTTTTT.